The clone carrying this TCR beta chain has a single count. These data come from a study of shared clonotypes between healthy human individuals. The protocol was immunoSEQ multiplex PCR, while the TCRdb copy is restricted to in-frame clones and leaves out a portion. The sample holds millions of clones; 93% are singletons and the top ten take roughly 1.8%. Terminally differentiated effector memory CD45RA+ cells were left out of the naive CD8 fraction, which was CD45RO-negative and positively selected for CCR7. Germline loops: CDR1 MNHNY, CDR2 SVGAGI (reference sequence). The CDR3 extends over 12 amino acids. The V end lost 0 bases, the J end lost 6 bases, and 6 bases lay between the germline ends.

The sample was naive CD8+ T cells from PBMCs. The chain has TRBV6-6 and TRBJ2-7; D not resolved. The TCR comes from a man between 18 and 29 years old in good health. Some clones in this sample may be carry-over from other donors' samples. As DNA, the CDR3 is TGTGCCAGCAGTTACTCGACTTCCGAGCAGTACTTC. Translation: CASSYSTSEQYF.